One and the same sample provided the 32 T cell receptor beta chains below, sequenced in a study of blood T cell repertoires in COVID-19. The repertoire was sequenced with immunoSEQ multiplex PCR; TCRdb's copy has only in-frame clones and lacks some. The table lists around 120,000 clones, under 80% of them singletons. Material: peripheral blood. The receptors were sampled from a man aged 65-85 years with acute or convalescent COVID-19.

This chain joins TRBV7-3 and TRBJ2-3, with TRBD2 matching 12 bases. Germline CDR1 is SGHTA and CDR2 is FQGTGA. The CDR3 extends over 16 amino acids. Trimming took 3 bases from V and 5 from J; bases not matched to a gene: 6. CDR3 protein: CASSFSASGGVDTQYF. In nucleotides, the CDR3 is TGTGCCAGCAGCTTCAGCGCTAGCGGGGGGGTAGATACGCAGTATTTT.

The V call is TRBV12-3 or TRBV12-4, the J call TRBJ1-1; TRBD1 is a possible D gene (6 bases). The CDR3 consists of 13 residues. The V gene lost 7 bases and the J gene lost 7 bases, with 16 bases spanning the gap. In nucleotides, the CDR3 is TGTGCCAGCACCCTCCAAACAGGGAATGAAGCTTTCTTT. This gives the protein CASTLQTGNEAFF.

This chain connects TRBV7-9 to TRBJ1-2; D call uncertain. The CDR3 loop spans 13 amino acids. Germline V CDR1 and CDR2: SEHNR, FQNEAQ (reference sequence). The V and J ends lost 0 bases and 2 bases respectively, with 4 bases between them. The CDR3 protein is CASSLATNYGYTF. Here the CDR3 DNA reads TGTGCCAGCAGCTTAGCGACAAACTATGGCTACACCTTC.

There are a few counts of this clone. The CDR3 bases are TGTGCCAGCAGTTTAGGACAGGCGTCTAATGAAAAACTGTTTTTT. Protein: CASSLGQASNEKLFF. The rearrangement joins TRBV28 to TRBJ1-4; the match to TRBD1 covers 7 bases. Germline V CDR1 and CDR2: MDHEN, SYDVKM. The CDR3 has 15 residues. The V and J ends lost 2 bases and 3 bases, in that order; junction bases with no gene match: 3. Using reference TRBV28 and TRBJ1-4 for the parts outside the CDR3, the full variable domain is DVKVTQSSRYLVKRTGEKVFLECVQDMDHENMFWYRQDPGLGLRLIYFSYDVKMKEKGDIPEGYSVSREKKERFSLILESASTNQTSMYLCASSLGQASNEKLFFGSGTQLSVL.

A few counts support this clone. The V call is TRBV20-1, the J call TRBJ1-2, with D hard to call. The CDR3 extends over 11 amino acids. Per germline, CDR1 DFQATT and CDR2 SNEGSKA (reference sequence). V was clipped by 7 bases and J by 7 bases, with 13 bases between them. The CDR3 region is CSVGRTGGYTF. CDR3 nucleotides: TGCAGTGTAGGGAGAACGGGTGGCTACACCTTC.

This chain connects TRBV6-4 to TRBJ2-5; 14 positions agree with TRBD2. V was clipped by 6 bases and J by 1 base; unmatched bases: 7. The V gene's germline CDR1 is MRHNA and CDR2 SNTAGT. CDR3 size: 17 residues. For the CDR3, the DNA is TGTGCCAGCAGAAGGACTAGCGGGGGGATCTTCCAAGAGACCCAGTACTTC. It encodes CASRRTSGGIFQETQYF.

The V gene is TRBV27, the J gene TRBJ2-7; 8 positions match TRBD1. V gave up 6 bases and J gave up 3 bases; unmatched junction bases: 4. CDR3 length: 13 amino acids. Germline CDR1 MNHEY, CDR2 SMNVEV (reference sequence). For the CDR3, the DNA is TGTGCCAGCAGCCAAGACAGGGGCTACGAGCAGTACTTC. Translation gives CASSQDRGYEQYF.

The rearrangement uses TRBV2 and TRBJ2-5; a possible D gene is TRBD2 (5 bases). The CDR3 totals 14 residues. V lost 8 bases and J lost 5, with 18 bases in between. The V gene's germline CDR1 is SNHLY and CDR2 FYNNEI. CDR3 residues: CASGGDYSGETQYF. The CDR3 DNA reads TGTGCCAGCGGTGGTGACTACTCGGGGGAGACCCAGTACTTC.

V usage is TRBV19 and J usage is TRBJ1-1; D not resolved. The V end was cut by 5 bases, the J end by 11 bases, with 21 bases between. The CDR3 has 14 residues. CDR1 is LNHDA, CDR2 SQIVND, per germline (reference sequence). The CDR3 sequence is CASSPRTGEGGAFF. The CDR3 DNA follows: TGTGCCAGTAGTCCCCGGACGGGAGAAGGAGGGGCTTTCTTT.

V gene TRBV5-8 combines with J gene TRBJ1-1; unclear D gene. The CDR3 is 10 residues long. Trimming stripped 2 bases from V and 10 bases from J, with 6 bases between. Germline V gene lookup returns CDR1 SGHTS and CDR2 YDEGEE. The CDR3 DNA reads as TGTGCCAGCAGCTTCCTTTCAGCTTTCTTT. Protein sequence: CASSFLSAFF.

This clone is a singleton in its sample. V and J are TRBV19 and TRBJ1-2; D is perhaps TRBD1 (5 bases). With 9 bases removed from V and 4 bases from J, the gap between germline ends came to 21 bases. CDR3 length equals 15 residues. CDR1 is LNHDA, CDR2 SQIVND, per germline (reference sequence). The CDR3 bases are TGTGCCAGCCACCAGGGCACCCTTATGTCCTATGGCTACACCTTC. It encodes CASHQGTLMSYGYTF.

The chain combines TRBV4-3 with TRBJ1-6; D remains ambiguous. Germline CDR1 is LGHNA and CDR2 is YSLEER. The CDR3 runs to 12 residues. V dropped 3 bases and J dropped 9 bases, with 6 bases sitting between them. CDR3: CASSQGSSPLHF. CDR3 in DNA: TGCGCCAGCAGCCAGGGCAGTTCACCCCTCCACTTT.

V gene TRBV24-1 combines with J gene TRBJ2-5; D possibly corresponds to TRBD2 (6 bases). Trimming pared 9 bases from V and 2 bases from J, leaving 12 bases between. Germline V gene lookup returns CDR1 KGHDR and CDR2 SFDVKD. The CDR3 contains 13 residues. DNA for the CDR3: TGTGCCACCTCCTTGCGGGGACAAGAGACCCAGTACTTC. This gives the protein CATSLRGQETQYF.

The rearrangement uses TRBV7-2 and TRBJ1-2; D remains ambiguous. The V end lost 5 bases, the J end lost 7 bases, and 8 bases lay between the germline ends. This CDR3 spans 11 amino acids. Germline CDR1 SGHTA, CDR2 FQGNSA. The CDR3 DNA is TGTGCCAGCAGCGCCAAGAGTGGCTACACCTTC. It encodes CASSAKSGYTF.

V usage is TRBV5-1 and J usage is TRBJ2-7; possible D gene TRBD2, 6 bases. The CDR3 extends over 15 amino acids. Germline V gene lookup returns CDR1 SGHRS and CDR2 YFSETQ. Deletions cut 4 bases from V and 6 bases from J, with 20 bases between. The CDR3: CASSPRDSSISEQYF. The DNA for the CDR3 is TGCGCCAGCAGCCCCAGGGACTCTTCAATCAGCGAGCAGTACTTC.

The J gene is TRBJ1-2, the V gene TRBV6-2 or TRBV6-3; D is unclear. CDR1 is MNHEY, CDR2 SVGEGT, per germline. The CDR3 loop spans 15 amino acids. The V gene lost 7 bases and the J gene lost 8 bases, with 23 bases spanning the gap. Written as DNA, the CDR3 is TGTGCCAGCAACCCGTCGGGGAATAGGATGGGCGGCTACACCTTC. As protein: CASNPSGNRMGGYTF.

V is TRBV6-5 and J is TRBJ2-7; TRBD1 matches at 11 bases. The length of the CDR3 is 16 residues. Germline CDR1 is MNHEY and CDR2 is SVGAGI. J was trimmed by 3 bases and V by 2 bases; bases with no gene match: 6. The CDR3 region is CASSYRGTGGIYEQYF. The CDR3 DNA reads TGTGCCAGCAGTTACCGCGGGACAGGGGGTATCTACGAGCAGTACTTC.

The chain couples TRBV12-3 or TRBV12-4 to TRBJ1-1; D gene uncertain. The CDR3 consists of 12 residues. V lost 1 base, J lost 6 bases, and 6 bases lay in between. The CDR3 loop is CASSLGEAEAFF. The CDR3 bases are TGTGCCAGCAGTTTAGGGGAGGCTGAAGCTTTCTTT.

This sequence joins TRBV21-1 and TRBJ1-1; TRBD1, as called in the table, went unchecked against the DNA. TRBV21-1 is a pseudogene locus. The length of the CDR3 is 13 residues. The CDR3 DNA is TGTGCCAGCCTTTGGGGACAGATACATGAAGCTTTCTTT. Translated, it gives CASLWGQIHEAFF.

The table lists this clone with a few counts. J is TRBJ2-5 and V is TRBV15; no reliable D call. The germline V and J ends were trimmed by 0 bases and 5 bases, with 7 bases remaining between them. The CDR3 totals 13 residues. Looked up from germline, CDR1 is LNHNV and CDR2 is YYDKDF (reference sequence). The CDR3 sequence is CATSRDPTETQYF. The CDR3 DNA is TGTGCCACCAGCAGAGACCCTACGGAGACCCAGTACTTC. Combining the CDR3 with reference TRBV15 and TRBJ2-5 gives the whole variable domain DAMVIQNPRYQVTQFGKPVTLSCSQTLNHNVMYWYQQKSSQAPKLLFHYYDKDFNNEADTPDNFQSRRPNTSFCFLDIRSPGLGDTAMYLCATSRDPTETQYFGPGTRLLVL.

The rearrangement links TRBV10-2 to TRBJ1-1; perhaps TRBD1 as D (5 bases). V was pared by 6 bases and J by 5 bases, with 10 bases between. The germline V gene has CDR1 WSHSY and CDR2 SAAADI. This CDR3 contains 12 residues. CDR3 protein: CASSPTVTEAFF. CDR3 sequence (DNA): TGCGCCAGCAGCCCGACAGTTACTGAAGCTTTCTTT.

CDR3 loop: CASSQVLGGNYGYTF. CDR3 in DNA: TGTGCCAGCAGCCAAGTTCTTGGGGGGAACTATGGCTACACCTTC. This rearrangement joins TRBV14 to TRBJ1-2, with a tentative D call TRBD1 (5 bases). The V end was cut by 1 base, the J end by 2 bases, with 11 bases between. Germline V gene sequence: CDR1 SGHDN, CDR2 FVKESK. The CDR3 consists of 15 residues.

The chain recombines TRBV9 with TRBJ2-1; 7 bases are a match to TRBD2. The CDR3 spans 15 residues. The trim removed 4 bases at V and 7 bases at J, leaving 11 bases unmatched. Germline values: CDR1 SGDLS, CDR2 YYNGEE. The CDR3 coding sequence is TGTGCCAGCAGCCCTCCTAGCGGTCCTACGAATGAGCAGTTCTTC. It translates to CASSPPSGPTNEQFF.

This chain uses TRBV7-8 with TRBJ2-2; TRBD1 matches at 7 bases. After removal of 5 bases from V and 4 bases from J, the junction contained 7 bases not matched to a gene. Germline CDR1 SGHVS, CDR2 FQNEAQ. The CDR3 is made up of 15 amino acids. The CDR3 sequence is CASSRDRAGTGELFF. CDR3 nucleotide sequence: TGTGCCAGCAGCCGAGACAGGGCGGGCACCGGGGAGCTGTTTTTT.

V and J are TRBV5-1 and TRBJ1-6; 7 bases match TRBD1. CDR3 size: 15 residues. Looked up from germline, CDR1 is SGHRS and CDR2 is YFSETQ. The J segment lost 5 bases and the V segment lost 4 bases, leaving 6 bases of the junction unmatched. The CDR3 coding sequence is TGCGCCAGCAGCACAATGACAGGGAATAATTCACCCCTCCACTTT. Translated: CASSTMTGNNSPLHF. The full variable domain, its missing parts supplied by reference TRBV5-1 and TRBJ1-6, is KAGVTQTPRYLIKTRGQQVTLSCSPISGHRSVSWYQQTPGQGLQFLFEYFSETQRNKGNFPGRFSGRQFSNSRSEMNVSTLELGDSALYLCASSTMTGNNSPLHFGNGTRLTVT.

The chain employs TRBV18 and TRBJ2-3; 9 bases match TRBD1. The CDR3 is 15 amino acids. Trimming at V came to 0 bases and at J to 4 bases, leaving 2 bases not matched to a gene. The germline V gene has CDR1 KGHSH and CDR2 LQKENI. In nucleotides, the CDR3 is TGTGCCAGCTCACCACCGACAGGGGGGGCAGATACGCAGTATTTT. It translates to CASSPPTGGADTQYF.

The chain couples TRBV12-3 or TRBV12-4 to TRBJ1-1, with D uncertain. The CDR3 runs 13 residues. Trimming shortened V by 6 bases and J by 0 bases, and 8 bases separated the two germline ends. CDR3 loop: CASSIQMNTEAFF. CDR3 sequence (DNA): TGTGCCAGCAGCATCCAGATGAACACTGAAGCTTTCTTT.

This sequence joins TRBV4-3 and TRBJ1-6; D gene unclear. The CDR3 contains 16 residues. Germline CDR1 and CDR2: LGHNA and YSLEER. Trimming left V 0 bases short and J 10 bases short, with 16 bases between. CDR3 protein: CASSQDARFFGSPLHF. The CDR3 region has the DNA TGCGCCAGCAGCCAAGATGCCAGGTTCTTTGGGTCACCCCTCCACTTT.

This chain links TRBV7-6 with TRBJ2-1; weak D call: TRBD2 (5 bases). The ends were cut back, 1 base at V and 0 bases at J, with 16 bases in the middle. CDR3 length equals 18 residues. Germline CDR1 SGHVS, CDR2 FNYEAQ. CDR3 sequence (DNA): TGTGCCAGCAGCTTAGGGGCGACGGGGAGCTACTCCTACAATGAGCAGTTCTTC. Its protein is CASSLGATGSYSYNEQFF.

The CDR3 sequence is CASSLGGTEQETQYF. CDR3 coding DNA: TGTGCCAGCAGCTTAGGGGGGACAGAACAAGAGACCCAGTACTTC. The chain recombines TRBV11-3 with TRBJ2-5, with TRBD1 identical over 7 bases. The CDR3 has 15 amino acids. V lost 1 base and J lost 2; bases outside the gene matches: 4. Germline V gene data show CDR1 as SGHNT and CDR2 as YENEEA.

The chain links TRBV7-2 to TRBJ1-2; 10 bases align to TRBD1. The CDR3 extends over 13 amino acids. CDR1 is SGHTA and CDR2 is FQGNSA in the germline V gene. V was clipped by 4 bases and J by 6 bases; unmatched bases: 2. CDR3 DNA: TGTGCCAGCAGCTCGGGACAGGGGAATGGCTACACCTTC. The encoded protein is CASSSGQGNGYTF.

This clone has only a few counts. The genes are TRBV6-5 and TRBJ1-1; possibly TRBD1 for D (5 bases). This CDR3 spans 15 amino acids. Deletions cut 7 bases from V and 1 base from J, with 16 bases between. Germline CDR1 is MNHEY and CDR2 is SVGAGI. Here the CDR3 reads CASMGGRVENTEAFF. The DNA of the CDR3 is TGTGCCAGCATGGGGGGGAGGGTGGAGAACACTGAAGCTTTCTTT.